This TCR beta chain was retrieved from a study of graft-versus-host responses after intestinal transplantation. Trimming took off 6 bases at V and 5 bases at J, with 10 bases between the two ends. The germline CDR1 and CDR2 sequences are LNHDA and SQIVND (reference sequence). This CDR3 region has 12 residues. The protocol was immunoSEQ multiplex PCR, while the TCRdb copy is restricted to in-frame clones and leaves out a portion. Of some 92,000 clones in the sample, roughly 92% were seen once. A single count supports this clone. The antigen remains undetermined. The TCR was taken from a human donor who received an intestinal transplant. The sequences come from unstimulated CD4+ T cells sorted from spleen or lymph node cells, collected before intestinal transplant. The gene calls are TRBV19 and TRBJ1-1, with D unresolved. The CDR3 reads CASRLPLTEAFF. In nucleotides, the CDR3 is TGTGCCAGTAGACTTCCGCTAACTGAAGCTTTCTTT. Based on the CDR3 plus reference TRBV19 and TRBJ1-1, the full variable domain is DGGITQSPKYLFRKEGQNVTLSCEQNLNHDAMYWYRQDPGQGLRLIYYSQIVNDFQKGDIAEGYSVSREKKESFPLTVTSAQKNPTAFYLCASRLPLTEAFFGQGTRLTVV.